The present entry profiles one T cell receptor beta chain with its context. Antigen specificity is unknown. The assay was immunoSEQ multiplex PCR, and TCRdb's table has in-frame clones only and misses some. The repertoire holds 70,000 to 95,000 clones, with more than 80% as singletons. The data are from a study of T cell responses to AZD1222 COVID-19 vaccine. Study findings and constraints: Increased Spike-specific TCR breadth and depth were observed after two AZD1222 doses.

Specimen: peripheral blood, collected 28 days after the second AZD1222 dose. The TCR sequence derives from an adult who received the AZD1222 COVID-19 vaccine.

CDR3 in amino acids: CASLGPSETQYF. CDR3 coding DNA: TGTGCCTCCTTGGGACCCTCTGAGACCCAGTACTTC. The rearrangement links TRBV3-1 (or the pseudogene TRBV3-2) to TRBJ2-5, with D tentatively TRBD1 or TRBD2 (5 bases each). The germline V gene has CDR1 LGHDT and CDR2 YNNKEL (reference sequence). The V and J ends lost 11 bases and 5 bases respectively, with 15 bases between them. The CDR3 loop spans 12 amino acids.